Listed below are T cell receptor beta chains from one sample, sequenced in a study of blood T cell repertoires in COVID-19. Libraries were prepared by immunoSEQ multiplex PCR; TCRdb keeps only in-frame clonotypes and omits some of them. The data show more than 100,000 clones, roughly four fifths seen once. The sample was PBMCs or T cells enriched from blood (not recorded which). Source of these receptors: a man in his forties with acute COVID-19. The CDR3 runs from the conserved cysteine through the conserved F or W. D genes are given only for firm matches. Rows give clone size only sometimes, using once, few, many, or a class for an expanded clone.

v_call	d_call	j_call	clone_size	cdr3_aa	cdr3_nt
TRBV6-5	-	TRBJ1-1	-	CASSAGSNTEAFF	TGTGCCAGCTCGGCAGGATCTAACACTGAAGCTTTCTTT
TRBV19	-	TRBJ2-3	-	CASSRTGAGALADTQYF	TGTGCCAGTAGTCGAACCGGGGCAGGGGCTTTGGCAGATACGCAGTATTTT
TRBV19	TRBD1	TRBJ1-2	few	CASSIQTGKGGYTF	TGTGCCAGTAGTATCCAGACAGGGAAAGGCGGCTACACCTTC
TRBV7-9	-	TRBJ2-7	-	CASSLQEVGEQYF	TGTGCCAGCAGCTTACAGGAGGTGGGAGAGCAGTACTTC
TRBV5-1	-	TRBJ1-2	-	CASSLTDYGYTF	TGCGCCAGCAGCTTGACAGATTATGGCTACACCTTC
TRBV2	-	TRBJ2-7	-	CASRLTASSYEQYF	TGTGCCAGCAGGTTGACAGCGAGCTCCTACGAGCAGTACTTC
TRBV5-1	-	TRBJ2-5	few	CASSPGAGASYQTQYF	TGCGCCAGCAGTCCTGGGGCGGGGGCCAGCTATCAGACCCAGTACTTC
TRBV10-3	-	TRBJ1-3	once	CASTGSGNTIYF	TGTGCCTCCACAGGGTCCGGAAACACCATATATTTT
TRBV6-6	-	TRBJ2-3	few	CASSFPLASADTQYF	TGTGCCAGCAGTTTCCCTCTAGCGTCTGCAGATACGCAGTATTTT
TRBV28	TRBD1	TRBJ2-3	-	CASSLPGQGAGKYF	TGTGCCAGCAGCCTCCCGGGACAGGGGGCAGGGAAGTATTTT
TRBV6-6	TRBD1	TRBJ1-5	-	CASSYDDRGTQPQHF	TGTGCCAGCAGTTATGACGACAGGGGCACTCAGCCCCAGCATTTT
TRBV14	-	TRBJ2-1	-	CASSQDAQGPAYNEQFF	TGTGCCAGCAGCCAAGACGCACAGGGACCGGCCTACAATGAGCAGTTCTTC
TRBV3-1/TRBV3-2	TRBD1	TRBJ2-1	-	CASSPPKGQGTYNEQFF	TGTGCCAGCAGCCCCCCCAAGGGACAGGGGACCTACAATGAGCAGTTCTTC
TRBV28	-	TRBJ2-7	few	CASLAGITYEQYF	TGTGCCAGTCTCGCGGGTATAACCTACGAGCAGTACTTC
TRBV7-3	TRBD2	TRBJ2-2	-	CASTLAGGTTGELFF	TGTGCCAGCACCTTAGCGGGAGGAACCACCGGGGAGCTGTTTTTT
TRBV12-3/TRBV12-4	TRBD1	TRBJ1-2	-	CASSWTGLHGYTF	TGTGCCAGCAGTTGGACAGGGCTCCATGGCTACACCTTC
TRBV19	TRBD2	TRBJ2-6	-	CASSGTSGSSGANVLTF	TGTGCCAGTAGCGGGACTAGCGGGAGTAGTGGGGCCAACGTCCTGACTTTC
TRBV6-2/TRBV6-3	-	TRBJ2-7	-	CASSDPGGATYEQYF	TGTGCCAGCAGCGACCCCGGCGGGGCCACCTACGAGCAGTACTTC
TRBV28	TRBD1	TRBJ1-5	once	CASSSQGQGEHQPQHF	TGTGCCAGCAGTTCTCAGGGACAGGGGGAACATCAGCCCCAGCATTTT
TRBV24-1	TRBD1	TRBJ2-7	-	CATSDSAPRDRGRQYF	TGTGCCACCAGTGATTCGGCCCCCCGGGACAGGGGGCGCCAGTACTTC
TRBV7-9	-	TRBJ1-1	-	CASSPQGTMNTEAFF	TGTGCCAGCAGCCCACAGGGAACCATGAACACTGAAGCTTTCTTT
TRBV10-3	-	TRBJ1-2	once	CAISDWTIATNYGYTF	TGTGCCATCAGTGATTGGACAATCGCAACTAACTATGGCTACACCTTC
TRBV21-1	-	TRBJ1-1	once	CASSRIGRQGGAFF	TGTGCCAGCAGCCGAATCGGGCGACAGGGAGGCGCTTTCTTT
TRBV28	-	TRBJ1-2	-	CASSLNTNYGYTF	TGTGCCAGCAGTTTAAACACTAACTATGGCTACACCTTC